The rows below give T cell receptor beta chains drawn from one sample of a study of shared clonotypes between healthy human individuals. Measured with immunoSEQ multiplex PCR; TCRdb has only the in-frame clones, and not every one. This table holds around 1.9 million clones, about 93% found once. What was sequenced was naive CD8+ T cells from PBMCs. Receptor source: a man younger than 30 in good health. Some clones in this sample may be carry-over from other donors' samples. Each CDR3 is given with its conserved first and last residue. Each record gives: clone size, V gene, J gene, D gene, CDR3 protein, CDR3 DNA. A D gene is named only where the DNA matches it firmly. Only some rows state a clone size, as once, few, many or a class for expanded clones.

-	TRBV5-6	TRBJ2-2	TRBD2	CASSWGLAGVYTGELFF	TGTGCCAGCAGCTGGGGACTAGCGGGAGTATACACCGGGGAGCTGTTTTTT
few	TRBV9	TRBJ1-4	-	CASSVSGATNEKLFF	TGTGCCAGCAGCGTATCGGGGGCAACTAATGAAAAACTGTTTTTT
-	TRBV6-6	TRBJ1-1	-	CASSYPGRAEAFF	TGTGCCAGCAGTTACCCGGGAAGGGCTGAAGCTTTCTTT
-	TRBV5-8	TRBJ1-5	-	CASSDRRLGNQPQHF	TGTGCCAGCAGCGACAGGAGACTTGGCAATCAGCCCCAGCATTTT
-	TRBV11-2	TRBJ1-1	-	CASSFPPTADNTEAFF	TGTGCCAGCAGCTTCCCCCCTACGGCCGACAACACTGAAGCTTTCTTT
-	TRBV30	TRBJ1-5	TRBD1	CAWSVPGGQPQHF	TGTGCCTGGAGTGTACCAGGGGGGCAGCCCCAGCATTTT
-	TRBV7-6	TRBJ1-5	-	CASSLGSGNSNQPQHF	TGTGCCAGCAGCTTAGGGTCGGGGAATAGCAATCAGCCCCAGCATTTT
-	TRBV6-1	TRBJ2-2	TRBD1	CASRDRGSTGELFF	TGTGCCAGCAGGGACAGGGGGTCCACCGGGGAGCTGTTTTTT
-	TRBV6-6	TRBJ2-3	TRBD1	CASRSLTGGSTDTQYF	TGTGCCAGCAGGTCCCTGACAGGGGGCAGTACAGATACGCAGTATTTT
-	TRBV28	TRBJ1-5	TRBD1	CASSRTGAQPQHF	TGTGCCAGCAGTAGAACAGGGGCTCAGCCCCAGCATTTT
-	TRBV19	TRBJ2-7	TRBD1	CASSAGTGVVYEQYF	TGTGCCAGTAGTGCAGGAACAGGGGTAGTCTACGAGCAGTACTTC
once	TRBV7-9	TRBJ1-3	-	CASSQGRSSGNTIYF	TGTGCCAGCAGCCAGGGACGTAGCTCTGGAAACACCATATATTTT
-	TRBV11-2	TRBJ2-7	TRBD2	CASSPGTSYEQYF	TGTGCCAGCAGTCCGGGGACTAGCTACGAGCAGTACTTC
-	TRBV27	TRBJ2-5	-	CASQRMEGGETQYF	TGTGCCAGCCAGCGTATGGAGGGTGGGGAGACCCAGTACTTC
-	TRBV11-2	TRBJ1-2	-	CASSLAVHSSLTNYGYTF	TGTGCCAGCAGCTTAGCAGTTCACAGTTCGCTGACTAACTATGGCTACACCTTC
-	TRBV11-2	TRBJ1-1	-	CASLNGGGDTEAFF	TGTGCCAGCCTTAATGGGGGTGGGGACACTGAAGCTTTCTTT
-	TRBV7-8	TRBJ2-7	-	CASSLVGGKDYEQYF	TGTGCCAGCAGCTTAGTTGGCGGGAAGGACTACGAGCAGTACTTC
-	TRBV19	TRBJ1-2	TRBD1	CASSIGTGQDGYTF	TGTGCCAGTAGTATAGGGACAGGGCAGGATGGCTACACCTTC
-	TRBV27	TRBJ2-1	-	CASSWGRSYNEQFF	TGTGCCAGCAGCTGGGGGCGCTCATACAATGAGCAGTTCTTC
-	TRBV6-1	TRBJ2-7	TRBD1	CASNEGTGYEQYF	TGTGCCAGCAATGAAGGGACAGGCTACGAGCAGTACTTC
-	TRBV27	TRBJ1-2	TRBD1	CASGQGNGYTF	TGTGCCAGCGGACAGGGTAATGGCTACACCTTC
-	TRBV6-1	TRBJ1-2	TRBD1	CASQRTGDYGYTF	TGTGCCAGCCAGAGGACAGGGGATTATGGCTACACCTTC
-	TRBV20-1	TRBJ2-3	-	CSARSADTQYF	TGCAGTGCTAGGTCCGCAGATACGCAGTATTTT
-	TRBV4-2	TRBJ2-1	-	CASSQELAYEQFF	TGTGCCAGCAGCCAAGAACTAGCTTATGAGCAGTTCTTC
-	TRBV9	TRBJ2-1	-	CASSVVAGGYNEQFF	TGTGCCAGCAGCGTAGTGGCAGGGGGGTACAATGAGCAGTTCTTC
-	TRBV7-8	TRBJ2-5	-	CASSDYALGETQYF	TGTGCCAGCAGCGATTACGCACTAGGCGAGACCCAGTACTTC
-	TRBV7-3	TRBJ2-1	-	CASSIAQSSYNEQFF	TGTGCCAGCTCCATAGCGCAGAGCTCCTACAATGAGCAGTTCTTC
once	TRBV2	TRBJ2-7	-	CAVGPSWYEQYF	TGTGCCGTAGGTCCTAGCTGGTACGAGCAGTACTTC
once	TRBV5-1	TRBJ2-3	-	CASRPGYSIPDTQYF	TGCGCCAGCAGACCGGGATACAGCATCCCAGATACGCAGTATTTT
-	TRBV18	TRBJ2-7	-	CASSPGDSSYEQYF	TGTGCCAGCTCACCCGGTGATTCCTCCTACGAGCAGTACTTC
-	TRBV4-1	TRBJ2-1	-	CASSPGAGTYNEQFF	TGCGCCAGCAGCCCGGGCGCAGGGACGTACAATGAGCAGTTCTTC
-	TRBV27	TRBJ1-1	TRBD1	CASSGPGTGGLGTEAFF	TGTGCCAGCAGTGGTCCAGGGACAGGGGGCCTGGGGACTGAAGCTTTCTTT
-	TRBV19	TRBJ1-1	TRBD1	CASSIGSGTEHTEAFF	TGTGCCAGTAGTATAGGGTCCGGGACAGAACACACTGAAGCTTTCTTT
-	TRBV6-4	TRBJ1-1	TRBD1	CASSDGDRGGAVTEAFF	TGTGCCAGCAGTGACGGCGACAGGGGGGGCGCAGTTACTGAAGCTTTCTTT
-	TRBV27	TRBJ1-5	-	CASSLSPGIQPQHF	TGTGCCAGCAGTTTATCGCCCGGGATTCAGCCCCAGCATTTT
-	TRBV5-1	TRBJ2-1	TRBD2	CASSLVASGAFTYNEQFF	TGCGCCAGCAGCTTGGTTGCTAGCGGGGCATTCACCTACAATGAGCAGTTCTTC
-	TRBV2	TRBJ1-2	-	CASSPPDFPFPYGYTF	TGTGCCAGCAGTCCCCCGGATTTCCCGTTTCCCTATGGCTACACCTTC
-	TRBV28	TRBJ2-7	TRBD1	CASSWRKTGRYEQYF	TGTGCCAGCAGTTGGAGAAAGACAGGGCGGTACGAGCAGTACTTC
-	TRBV7-2	TRBJ2-1	-	CASSLRLSGMYNEQFF	TGTGCCAGCAGCTTAAGACTATCTGGGATGTACAATGAGCAGTTCTTC
-	TRBV5-8	TRBJ2-7	TRBD2	CASSLPTSGLSYEQYF	TGTGCCAGCAGCTTGCCAACTAGCGGGCTTTCCTACGAGCAGTACTTC
-	TRBV7-3	TRBJ2-2	TRBD2	CASSWDSGRTNTGELFF	TGTGCCAGCAGTTGGGATAGCGGGAGGACGAACACCGGGGAGCTGTTTTTT
once	TRBV19	TRBJ1-2	TRBD1	CASSITTGYGYTF	TGTGCCAGTAGTATTACGACAGGGTATGGCTACACCTTC
once	TRBV4-1	TRBJ2-1	TRBD2	CASSQPTTSGRGEQFF	TGCGCCAGCAGCCAACCTACGACTAGCGGGAGGGGAGAGCAGTTCTTC
-	TRBV28	TRBJ1-5	-	CASSFLGNQPQHF	TGTGCCAGCAGTTTTTTAGGTAATCAGCCCCAGCATTTT
-	TRBV15	TRBJ2-1	TRBD2	CATSEGTSGSYNEQFF	TGTGCCACCAGCGAAGGGACTAGCGGCTCCTACAATGAGCAGTTCTTC
-	TRBV6-4	TRBJ2-1	TRBD2	CASSLAGVWDEQFF	TGTGCCAGCAGCCTAGCGGGAGTATGGGATGAGCAGTTCTTC
-	TRBV11-3	TRBJ2-7	-	CASSRGGLGEQYF	TGTGCCAGCAGCCGAGGGGGGCTCGGCGAGCAGTACTTC
-	TRBV5-1	TRBJ2-3	TRBD2	CASALAGGPGDTQYF	TGCGCCTCGGCGCTAGCGGGAGGGCCGGGAGATACGCAGTATTTT
-	TRBV6-1	TRBJ2-7	-	CASSEWHRGLTYEQYF	TGTGCCAGCAGTGAATGGCACAGGGGACTAACCTACGAGCAGTACTTC
few	TRBV7-9	TRBJ1-2	-	CASSLEGYGYTF	TGTGCCAGCAGCTTAGAGGGCTATGGCTACACCTTC
-	TRBV7-9	TRBJ2-1	TRBD2	CASSLSSGRFHNEQFF	TGTGCCAGCAGCTTATCTAGCGGGAGGTTCCACAATGAGCAGTTCTTC
-	TRBV10-3	TRBJ2-1	TRBD2	CAIRFSGSGSYNEQFF	TGTGCCATCAGATTTAGCGGGAGTGGATCCTACAATGAGCAGTTCTTC
once	TRBV4-1	TRBJ2-7	TRBD1	CASSHGTGVYEQYF	TGCGCCAGCAGCCATGGCACAGGGGTCTACGAGCAGTACTTC
once	TRBV27	TRBJ2-1	-	CASSYRKANEQFF	TGTGCCAGCAGTTACCGGAAGGCTAATGAGCAGTTCTTC
few	TRBV9	TRBJ2-3	TRBD2	CASSVGLAGVTDTQYF	TGTGCCAGCAGCGTAGGACTAGCGGGAGTAACAGATACGCAGTATTTT
-	TRBV20-1	TRBJ2-7	-	CSAREGLEQYF	TGCAGTGCTAGAGAGGGGCTCGAGCAGTACTTC
-	TRBV29-1	TRBJ2-1	TRBD2	CSTTLTSGRASEQFF	TGCAGCACAACCTTGACTAGCGGGAGGGCCAGTGAGCAGTTCTTC
-	TRBV4-1	TRBJ1-2	-	CASSQSPPANYGYTF	TGCGCCAGCAGCCAGTCCCCGCCGGCTAACTATGGCTACACCTTC
once	TRBV19	TRBJ2-6	-	CASSLLTGNSGANVLTF	TGTGCCAGTAGTCTCCTGACAGGTAACTCTGGGGCCAACGTCCTGACTTTC
once	TRBV13	TRBJ2-2	TRBD1	CASSWGQAGELFF	TGTGCCAGCAGTTGGGGACAGGCCGGGGAGCTGTTTTTT